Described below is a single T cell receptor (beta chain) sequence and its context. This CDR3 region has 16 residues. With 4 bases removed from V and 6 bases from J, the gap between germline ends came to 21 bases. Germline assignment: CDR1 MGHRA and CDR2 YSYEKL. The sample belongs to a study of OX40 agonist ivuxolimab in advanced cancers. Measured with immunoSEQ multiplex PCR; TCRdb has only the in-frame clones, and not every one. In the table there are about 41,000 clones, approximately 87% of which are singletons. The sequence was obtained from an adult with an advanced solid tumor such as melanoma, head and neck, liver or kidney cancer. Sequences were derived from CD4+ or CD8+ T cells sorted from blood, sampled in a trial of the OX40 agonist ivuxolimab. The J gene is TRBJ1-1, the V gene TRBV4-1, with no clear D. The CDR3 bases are TGCGCCAGCAGCCTTCAACGGACCTTCCTGAGGGCTGAAGCTTTCTTT. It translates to CASSLQRTFLRAEAFF.